Below are 27 T cell receptor beta chains sequenced from a single sample in a study of cytomegalovirus exposure and HLA in healthy donors. The PCR was carried out with 60 Vbeta primers and 13 Jbeta primers. Measured with immunoSEQ multiplex PCR; TCRdb has only the in-frame clones, and not every one. The repertoire holds just over 200,000 clones, 75% to 85% seen once, with 2.7% in the top ten. The material sequenced was PBMCs. Source of these receptors: a woman aged 40-49 years in good health and CMV-seronegative.

The chain couples TRBV5-4 to TRBJ1-1; weak D call: TRBD1 (5 bases). Trimming removed 0 bases at V and 3 bases at J, with 18 bases between. The V gene's germline CDR1 is SGHNT and CDR2 YYREEE (reference sequence). This CDR3 comprises 17 residues. The CDR3 sequence: CASSLGLGTRRDTEAFF. CDR3 bases: TGTGCCAGCAGCTTGGGTCTGGGTACCCGCAGGGACACTGAAGCTTTCTTT.

This sequence joins TRBV18 and TRBJ1-1; 7 positions match TRBD1. The CDR3 is 13 amino acids. Germline V gives CDR1 KGHSH, CDR2 LQKENI. Trimming at V came to 5 bases and at J to 6 bases, leaving 6 bases not matched to a gene. The CDR3 reads CASSKQGGAEAFF. In nucleotides, the CDR3 is TGTGCCAGCTCAAAGCAGGGGGGAGCTGAAGCTTTCTTT.

The CDR3 reads CASQLGQGNTEAFF. CDR3 coding DNA: TGTGCCAGCCAATTAGGACAGGGGAACACTGAAGCTTTCTTT. J is TRBJ1-1 and V is TRBV6-5, with 8 bases lining up with TRBD1. The germline V gene has CDR1 MNHEY and CDR2 SVGAGI. The CDR3 is 14 amino acids. The V gene end was trimmed by 8 bases and the J gene end by 1 base; junction bases not matched to a gene: 6.

The rearrangement links TRBV11-2 to TRBJ2-2, with D maybe TRBD2 (5 bases). Germline CDR1 SGHAT, CDR2 FQNNGV. The V gene lost 2 bases and the J gene lost 6 bases, with 10 bases spanning the gap. The CDR3 is 14 amino acids. The CDR3 region is CASSLMFGAGELFF. CDR3 nucleotide sequence: TGTGCCAGCAGCTTAATGTTCGGGGCCGGGGAGCTGTTTTTT.

The rearrangement links TRBV28 to TRBJ1-5; a possible D gene is TRBD1 (6 bases). Trimming removed 10 bases at V and 4 bases at J, with 23 bases between. The germline V gene encodes CDR1 MDHEN and CDR2 SYDVKM. The CDR3 has 16 residues. CDR3 amino acids: CATRTAGVRRNQPQHF. The CDR3 region has the DNA TGTGCCACCCGAACCGCAGGGGTCCGCCGAAATCAGCCCCAGCATTTT.

The chain couples TRBV14 to TRBJ2-7; 7 bases match TRBD1. Germline trimming cut 4 bases from V and 3 bases from J; bases unmatched to any gene: 15. This CDR3 is 17 amino acids long. The germline V gene has CDR1 SGHDN and CDR2 FVKESK. CDR3: CASSPPPLTGFIYEQYF. The CDR3 DNA follows: TGTGCCAGCAGCCCACCGCCGTTGACAGGGTTCATCTACGAGCAGTACTTC. Full variable domain (rest looked up from reference TRBV14 and TRBJ2-7): EAGVTQFPSHSVIEKGQTVTLRCDPISGHDNLYWYRRVMGKEIKFLLHFVKESKQDESGMPNNRFLAERTGGTYSTLKVQPAELEDSGVYFCASSPPPLTGFIYEQYFGPGTRLTVT.

The chain is built from TRBV6-1 and TRBJ1-2; no definite D call. Trimming shortened V by 1 base and J by 8 bases, and 23 bases separated the two germline ends. The germline CDR1 and CDR2 sequences are MNHNS and SASEGT. The CDR3 is 17 residues long. CDR3 in amino acids: CASSEDIWLLGFIGYTF. The CDR3 bases are TGTGCCAGCAGTGAAGACATTTGGCTTCTCGGGTTTATAGGCTACACCTTC.

This clone was seen just once. This chain uses TRBV5-1 with TRBJ1-4, with D unclear. CDR1 SGHRS and CDR2 YFSETQ come from the germline V gene. The CDR3 length is 14 residues. V gave up 1 base and J gave up 4 bases, with 8 bases separating them. The CDR3 loop is CASSLSGSNEKLFF. CDR3 coding DNA: TGCGCCAGCAGCTTGTCGGGGAGTAATGAAAAACTGTTTTTT.

V is TRBV4-2 and J is TRBJ1-3; D perhaps matches TRBD1 (6 bases). Germline CDR1 LGHNA, CDR2 YNFKEQ. The CDR3 extends over 16 amino acids. Trimming pared 1 base from V and 1 base from J, leaving 11 bases between. CDR3 sequence: CASSQGGRGSGNTIYF. The CDR3 nucleotides are TGTGCCAGCAGCCAAGGCGGCAGGGGTTCTGGAAACACCATATATTTT.

This clone was seen a handful of times. The chain recombines TRBV11-2 with TRBJ2-5; 11 nucleotides agree with TRBD2. The CDR3 sequence is 14 residues long. J gave up 5 bases and V 3 bases, and 2 bases lay outside the gene matches. Germline CDR1 is SGHAT and CDR2 is FQNNGV. CDR3 sequence reads: CASSFSSGGETQYF. The CDR3 DNA sequence: TGTGCCAGCAGCTTTTCTAGCGGGGGGGAGACCCAGTACTTC.

CDR3 sequence (DNA): TGTGCCATCAGTGAGCGGGGAATGAACACTGAAGCTTTCTTT. It encodes CAISERGMNTEAFF. The rearrangement links TRBV10-3 to TRBJ1-1; D is ambiguous. Trimming removed 2 bases from V and 0 bases from J, with 7 bases in between. Germline values: CDR1 ENHRY, CDR2 SYGVKD. The CDR3 runs to 14 residues.

This clone turned up a few times. Sequence at one end of the junction differs from germline and may be a read error. This chain uses TRBV4-1 with TRBJ2-5; 9 bases line up with TRBD2. The last part of the DNA fits TRBJ2-7 better; the J call may be wrong. This CDR3 has 14 residues. The V gene's germline CDR1 is MGHRA and CDR2 YSYEKL. CDR3 residues: CASSHPGLANEQYF. The CDR3 DNA reads as TGTGCCAGCAGCCACCCGGGACTAGCAAACGAGCAGTACTTC.

The genes are TRBV2 and TRBJ1-6; 8 bases map to TRBD1. In germline, CDR1 is SNHLY, CDR2 FYNNEI. The CDR3 is made up of 15 amino acids. V shed 6 bases, J shed 9 bases, and the junction held 10 bases outside the gene matches. The CDR3 DNA reads as TGTGCCAGCAGAATGGAACAGGGGGTTGGTTCACCCCTCCACTTT. Its translation: CASRMEQGVGSPLHF.

This chain joins TRBV19 and TRBJ2-2; TRBD1 aligns across 8 bases. J gave up 0 bases and V 7 bases, and 4 bases lay outside the gene matches. This CDR3 spans 15 amino acids. The germline CDR1 and CDR2 sequences are LNHDA and SQIVND (reference sequence). The CDR3 bases are TGTGCCAGTAATCTACAGGGGGCGAACACCGGGGAGCTGTTTTTT. This translates into CASNLQGANTGELFF.

On this clone: Compared with germline, one end of the junction differs, possibly owing to a read error. This sequence joins TRBV7-3 and TRBJ2-1, with 9 bases that match TRBD1. Looked up from germline, CDR1 is SGHTA and CDR2 is FQGTGA. This CDR3 has 16 residues. The CDR3 DNA is TGTGCCAGCAGCCTAACCGGGACAGGGATAAACAATGAGCAGTTCTTC. Its protein is CASSLTGTGINNEQFF.

For the CDR3, the DNA is TGTGCCAGCAGTGATCCTAGCGGGAGTTCCTACAATGAGCAGTTCTTC. Translation gives CASSDPSGSSYNEQFF. The V call is TRBV2, the J call TRBJ2-1, with 10 bases aligning to TRBD2. CDR1 is SNHLY and CDR2 is FYNNEI in the germline V gene. The CDR3 has 16 residues. J was trimmed by 1 base and V by 3 bases; bases with no gene match: 3. Full variable domain (outside the CDR3, taken from reference TRBV2 and TRBJ2-1): EPEVTQTPSHQVTQMGQEVILRCVPISNHLYFYWYRQILGQKVEFLVSFYNNEISEKSEIFDDQFSVERPDGSNFTLKIRSTKLEDSAMYFCASSDPSGSSYNEQFFGPGTRLTVL.

This chain connects TRBV4-2 to TRBJ1-4; tentative D call: TRBD1 (5 bases). The CDR3 covers 14 residues. Trimming removed 8 bases at V and 0 bases at J, with 10 bases between. The germline V gene has CDR1 LGHNA and CDR2 YNFKEQ. The CDR3 DNA follows: TGTGCCAGCGCGTCACAGGCAACTAATGAAAAACTGTTTTTT. Protein product: CASASQATNEKLFF.

Here the CDR3 reads CASSLGLQLPYEQYF. The CDR3 region has the DNA TGTGCCAGCAGCTTAGGGTTACAGCTCCCCTACGAGCAGTACTTC. The rearrangement joins TRBV7-2 to TRBJ2-7, with D unclear. Germline CDR1 reads SGHTA; CDR2 reads FQGNSA. With 1 base removed from V and 2 bases from J, the gap between germline ends came to 12 bases. CDR3 length: 15 amino acids.

The rearrangement uses TRBV9 and TRBJ2-3; TRBD2 matches at 7 bases. V lost 0 bases to trimming and J lost 5 bases; unmatched junction nucleotides: 9. The CDR3 consists of 16 residues. The germline CDR1 and CDR2 sequences are SGDLS and YYNGEE. The CDR3 DNA reads as TGTGCCAGCAGCGTAGGGATGCGGGAGAGCGGAGATACGCAGTATTTT. It specifies CASSVGMRESGDTQYF.

V and J are TRBV19 and TRBJ2-1; TRBD2 matches at 12 bases. This CDR3 has 18 residues. CDR1 and CDR2 from the germline V gene are LNHDA and SQIVND (reference sequence). V gave up 3 bases and J gave up 6 bases; unmatched junction bases: 12. CDR3 sequence reads: CASSINSWTSGVFNEQFF. The CDR3 DNA reads TGTGCCAGTAGTATCAACTCCTGGACTAGCGGGGTTTTCAATGAGCAGTTCTTC.

This clone turned up a few times. The chain joins TRBV27 to TRBJ2-2, with 7 positions matching TRBD1. Germline V CDR1 and CDR2: MNHEY, SMNVEV (reference sequence). Trimming cost V 5 bases and J 6 bases; bases outside gene matches: 9. This CDR3 spans 15 amino acids. This chain's CDR3 is CASSIEQGPPGELFF. The CDR3 coding sequence is TGTGCCAGCAGTATAGAACAGGGGCCCCCCGGGGAGCTGTTTTTT.

The J gene is TRBJ2-2, the V gene TRBV7-7; D not certain. CDR1 and CDR2 from the germline V gene are SSHAT and FNYEAQ (reference sequence). Trimming pared 5 bases from V and 0 bases from J, leaving 10 bases between. The CDR3 contains 15 residues. The CDR3 DNA is TGTGCCAGCAGCATAGGCGCTTCGAACACCGGGGAGCTGTTTTTT. Translated, it gives CASSIGASNTGELFF.

This clone turned up a few times. The chain couples TRBV6-1 to TRBJ1-2; the D is unclear. There are 13 residues in the CDR3. Germline CDR1 reads MNHNS; CDR2 reads SASEGT. Trimming shortened V by 2 bases and J by 8 bases, and 12 bases separated the two germline ends. The CDR3 loop is CASSESQRGGYTF. The CDR3 DNA sequence: TGTGCCAGCAGTGAATCCCAGCGAGGCGGCTACACCTTC.

The gene calls are TRBV7-9 and TRBJ2-7, with a possible D match to TRBD1 (5 bases). Between the trimmed V and J ends, which lost 5 bases and 6 bases, there was a span of 11 bases. The CDR3 sequence is 12 residues long. CDR1 and CDR2 (germline): SEHNR, FQNEAQ (reference sequence). The CDR3: CASSPDSPEQYF. The CDR3 DNA reads TGTGCCAGCAGCCCCGACAGTCCCGAGCAGTACTTC.

The chain recombines TRBV11-2 with TRBJ2-1, with D tentatively TRBD1 (6 bases). The V end was cut by 1 base, the J end by 0 bases, with 10 bases between. This CDR3 comprises 16 residues. The V gene's germline CDR1 is SGHAT and CDR2 FQNNGV. The CDR3 DNA sequence: TGTGCCAGCAGCTTAGGGGGGCCTAGCTCCTACAATGAGCAGTTCTTC. It codes for CASSLGGPSSYNEQFF.

The V call is TRBV2, the J call TRBJ1-4, with 7 nucleotides matching TRBD1. This CDR3 has 16 amino acids. CDR1 SNHLY and CDR2 FYNNEI come from the germline V gene. V lost 7 bases and J lost 2; bases outside the gene matches: 10. CDR3 amino acids: CASNLVRGQTNEKLFF. The DNA of the CDR3 is TGTGCCAGCAATCTCGTAAGGGGGCAGACTAATGAAAAACTGTTTTTT.

The CDR3 protein is CASSLVGQGDYGYTF. The CDR3 DNA reads as TGTGCCAGCAGCTTAGTCGGTCAGGGGGACTATGGCTACACCTTC. The J gene is TRBJ1-2, the V gene TRBV11-2; 7 positions match TRBD1. The CDR3 length is 15 residues. The ends lost 1 base at V and 3 bases at J; junction bases unmatched: 5. Germline assignment: CDR1 SGHAT and CDR2 FQNNGV.